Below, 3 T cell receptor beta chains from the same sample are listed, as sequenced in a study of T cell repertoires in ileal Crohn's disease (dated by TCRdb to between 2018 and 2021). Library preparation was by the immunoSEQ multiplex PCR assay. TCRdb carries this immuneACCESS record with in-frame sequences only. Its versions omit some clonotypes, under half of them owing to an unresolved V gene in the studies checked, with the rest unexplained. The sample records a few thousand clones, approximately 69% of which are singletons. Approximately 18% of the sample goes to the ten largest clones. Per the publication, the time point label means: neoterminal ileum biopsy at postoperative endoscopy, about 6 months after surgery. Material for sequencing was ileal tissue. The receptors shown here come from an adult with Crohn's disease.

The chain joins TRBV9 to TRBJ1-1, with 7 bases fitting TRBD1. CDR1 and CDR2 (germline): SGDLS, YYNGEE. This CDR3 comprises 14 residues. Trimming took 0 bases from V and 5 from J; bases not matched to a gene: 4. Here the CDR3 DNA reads TGTGCCAGCAGCGTAGTAGGGGGCGCAACTGAAGCTTTCTTT. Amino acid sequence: CASSVVGGATEAFF.

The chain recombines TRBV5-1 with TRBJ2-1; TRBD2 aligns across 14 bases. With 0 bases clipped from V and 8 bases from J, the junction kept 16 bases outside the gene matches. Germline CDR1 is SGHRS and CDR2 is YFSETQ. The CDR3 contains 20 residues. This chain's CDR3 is CASSLAETSGGALRFDEQFF. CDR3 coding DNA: TGCGCCAGCAGCTTGGCCGAGACTAGCGGGGGGGCCTTGAGGTTCGATGAGCAGTTCTTC.

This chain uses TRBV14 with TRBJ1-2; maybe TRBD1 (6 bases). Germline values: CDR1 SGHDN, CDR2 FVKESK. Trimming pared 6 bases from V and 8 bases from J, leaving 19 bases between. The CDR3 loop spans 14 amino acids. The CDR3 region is CASSPTQGGKGYTF. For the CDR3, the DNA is TGTGCCAGCAGTCCTACACAGGGCGGTAAGGGCTACACCTTC. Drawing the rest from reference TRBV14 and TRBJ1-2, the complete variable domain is EAGVTQFPSHSVIEKGQTVTLRCDPISGHDNLYWYRRVMGKEIKFLLHFVKESKQDESGMPNNRFLAERTGGTYSTLKVQPAELEDSGVYFCASSPTQGGKGYTFGSGTRLTVV.